These 8 T cell receptor beta chains were sequenced from one sample in a study of blood T cell repertoires in COVID-19. Here immunoSEQ multiplex PCR was the method, and the copy in TCRdb shows in-frame clones only, minus some. The data show 45,000 to 55,000 clones, with 75% to 90% seen just once and about 5.8% held by the top ten. Input material: peripheral blood. These receptors were obtained from a human donor in a cohort sampled during active COVID-19.

This rearrangement joins TRBV19 to TRBJ1-2, with 7 bases lining up with TRBD1. Losses at the gene ends were 9 bases for V and 3 bases for J; bases not matched to a gene: 10. Germline V gene lookup returns CDR1 LNHDA and CDR2 SQIVND (reference sequence). The CDR3 covers 14 residues. The CDR3 DNA sequence: TGTGCCAGCCTACACCTCAGGGGGGACTATGGCTACACCTTC. This gives the protein CASLHLRGDYGYTF.

The chain is built from TRBV12-3 or TRBV12-4 and TRBJ1-2; the D gene is possibly TRBD1 (5 bases). The CDR3 sequence is 13 residues long. V was clipped by 0 bases and J by 8 bases, with 10 bases between them. The CDR3 protein is CASSLAGGSGYTF. DNA for the CDR3: TGTGCCAGCAGTTTAGCGGGGGGTAGCGGCTACACCTTC.

The chain links TRBV30 to TRBJ1-1; 7 bases are a match to TRBD1. The length of the CDR3 is 16 residues. Germline V gene sequence: CDR1 GTSNPN, CDR2 SVGIG (reference sequence). Trimming took 5 bases from V and 0 from J; bases not matched to a gene: 12. The DNA for the CDR3 is TGTGCCTGGTCTTTCGGCGACAGGGCGCTGAACACTGAAGCTTTCTTT. This translates into CAWSFGDRALNTEAFF.

The V call is TRBV11-3, the J call TRBJ2-7, with a tentative D call TRBD1 (6 bases). From germline, CDR1 is SGHNT and CDR2 YENEEA. Trimming took off 1 base at V and 2 bases at J, with 9 bases between the two ends. The CDR3 extends over 14 amino acids. The CDR3: CASSLAAGAYEQYF. CDR3 nucleotides: TGTGCCAGCAGCTTAGCGGCAGGGGCCTACGAGCAGTACTTC.

This clone appeared once. This chain connects TRBV28 to TRBJ1-5, with TRBD1 as a possible D gene (5 bases). Trimming cost V 5 bases and J 6 bases, with 11 bases left between them. Germline V CDR1 and CDR2: MDHEN, SYDVKM. This CDR3 has 13 amino acids. The DNA of the CDR3 is TGTGCCAGCAGTCTGGATGGGGCTCAGCCCCAGCATTTT. Encoded protein: CASSLDGAQPQHF.

This chain uses TRBV7-2 with TRBJ2-3; 7 bases agree with TRBD1. Germline V CDR1 and CDR2: SGHTA, FQGNSA. V lost 5 bases and J lost 2; bases outside the gene matches: 4. The CDR3 length is 14 residues. The CDR3 DNA is TGTGCCAGCAGCCGGGACAGTACCACAGATACGCAGTATTTT. The encoded protein is CASSRDSTTDTQYF.

The rearrangement links TRBV25-1 to TRBJ1-1; TRBD1 aligns across 7 bases. The CDR3 has 13 residues. Per germline, CDR1 MGHDK and CDR2 SYGVNS. J lost 6 bases, V lost 4 bases, and 5 bases had no gene match. For the CDR3, the DNA is TGTGCCAGCAGTGCCAGACAGGGTTCTGAAGCTTTCTTT. Translating gives CASSARQGSEAFF.

This clone showed up just once. The rearrangement joins TRBV14 to TRBJ2-3, with a possible D match to TRBD1 (6 bases). Germline V gene lookup returns CDR1 SGHDN and CDR2 FVKESK. The CDR3 consists of 16 residues. Trimming stripped 1 base from V and 1 base from J, with 12 bases between. The CDR3, as DNA: TGTGCCAGCAGCCAAGGGGGGACACACCGCACAGATACGCAGTATTTT. Amino acid sequence: CASSQGGTHRTDTQYF. Combining the CDR3 with reference TRBV14 and TRBJ2-3 gives the whole variable domain EAGVTQFPSHSVIEKGQTVTLRCDPISGHDNLYWYRRVMGKEIKFLLHFVKESKQDESGMPNNRFLAERTGGTYSTLKVQPAELEDSGVYFCASSQGGTHRTDTQYFGPGTRLTVL.